This TCR beta chain was profiled in a study of a mutant IDH1 vaccine in newly diagnosed glioma. A note on this clone: Its cognate antigen is unknown.

Method: immunoSEQ multiplex PCR; TCRdb's copy keeps in-frame clones and lacks some. The sample has around 30,000 clones, approximately 84% seen once; the top ten hold 25% to 35%. V was pared by 11 bases and J by 2 bases, with 8 bases of the junction left unmatched. The CDR3 has 13 amino acids. The germline V gene has CDR1 ENHRY and CDR2 SYGVKD. The time point here: week 47, end of study. Topical imiquimod was applied with each vaccine dose, which held 300 ug of mutant IDH1 20-mer peptide. The chain uses TRBV10-3 and TRBJ1-2; the match to TRBD1 covers 7 bases. This receptor was obtained from a man aged 25-45 years with glioma. The sequencing here drew on PBMCs, taken from a glioma patient whose treatment included an IDH1 peptide vaccine. CDR3 nucleotide sequence: TGTGCCTCCACAGGGGAGGAGAACTATGGCTACACCTTC. Its translation is CASTGEENYGYTF.